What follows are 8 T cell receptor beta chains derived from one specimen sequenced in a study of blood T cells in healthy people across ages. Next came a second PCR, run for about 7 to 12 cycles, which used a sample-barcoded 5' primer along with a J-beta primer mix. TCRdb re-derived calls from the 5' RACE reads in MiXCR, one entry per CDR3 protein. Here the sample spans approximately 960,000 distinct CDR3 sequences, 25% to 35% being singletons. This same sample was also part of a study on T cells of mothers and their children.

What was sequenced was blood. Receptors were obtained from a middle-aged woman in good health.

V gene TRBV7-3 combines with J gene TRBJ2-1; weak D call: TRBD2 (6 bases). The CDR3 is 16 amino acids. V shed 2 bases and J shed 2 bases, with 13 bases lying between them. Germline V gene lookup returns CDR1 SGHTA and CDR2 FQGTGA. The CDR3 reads CASSLVGGAAYNEQFF. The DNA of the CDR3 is TGTGCCAGCAGCTTAGTAGGCGGGGCCGCCTACAATGAGCAGTTCTTC.

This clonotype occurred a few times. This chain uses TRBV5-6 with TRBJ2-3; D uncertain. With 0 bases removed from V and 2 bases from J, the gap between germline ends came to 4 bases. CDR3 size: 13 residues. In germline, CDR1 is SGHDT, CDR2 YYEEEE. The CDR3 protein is CASSLESTDTQYF. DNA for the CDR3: TGTGCCAGCAGCTTGGAGTCCACAGATACGCAGTATTTT. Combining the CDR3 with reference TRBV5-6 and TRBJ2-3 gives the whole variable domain DAGVTQSPTHLIKTRGQQVTLRCSPKSGHDTVSWYQQALGQGPQFIFQYYEEEERQRGNFPDRFSGHQFPNYSSELNVNALLLGDSALYLCASSLESTDTQYFGPGTRLTVL.

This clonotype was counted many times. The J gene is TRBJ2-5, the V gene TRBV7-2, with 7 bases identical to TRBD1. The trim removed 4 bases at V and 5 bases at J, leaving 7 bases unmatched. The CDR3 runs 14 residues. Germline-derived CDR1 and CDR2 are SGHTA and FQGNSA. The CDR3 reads CASSSQQGKETQYF. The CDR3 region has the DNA TGTGCCAGCAGCTCACAACAGGGGAAGGAGACCCAGTACTTC.

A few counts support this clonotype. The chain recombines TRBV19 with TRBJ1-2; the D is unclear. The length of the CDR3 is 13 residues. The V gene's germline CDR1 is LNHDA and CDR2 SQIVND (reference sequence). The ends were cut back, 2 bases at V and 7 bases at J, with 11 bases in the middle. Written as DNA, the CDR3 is TGTGCCAGTAGTATAAACGATATCGGTGGCTACACCTTC. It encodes CASSINDIGGYTF.

CDR3 sequence: CASSVGQDPEAFF. The CDR3 nucleotides are TGTGCCAGCAGCGTAGGCCAGGATCCTGAAGCTTTCTTT. The rearrangement uses TRBV9 and TRBJ1-1; D is unclear. V lost 0 bases, J lost 6 bases, and 9 bases lay in between. The germline CDR1 and CDR2 sequences are SGDLS and YYNGEE. This CDR3 has 13 residues.

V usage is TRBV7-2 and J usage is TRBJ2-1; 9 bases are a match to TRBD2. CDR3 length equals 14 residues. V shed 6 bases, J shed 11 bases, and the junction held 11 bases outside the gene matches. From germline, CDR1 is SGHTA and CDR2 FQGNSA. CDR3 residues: CASSSIGGLAKQFF. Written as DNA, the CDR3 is TGTGCCAGCAGTTCTATCGGAGGACTAGCGAAGCAGTTCTTC.

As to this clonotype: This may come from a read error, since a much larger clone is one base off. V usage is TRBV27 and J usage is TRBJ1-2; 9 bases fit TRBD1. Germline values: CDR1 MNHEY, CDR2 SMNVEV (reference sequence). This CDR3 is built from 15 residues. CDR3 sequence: CASRPRGQGTYGYAF. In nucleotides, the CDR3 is TGTGCCAGCAGACCCCGAGGACAGGGGACCTATGGCTACGCCTTC.

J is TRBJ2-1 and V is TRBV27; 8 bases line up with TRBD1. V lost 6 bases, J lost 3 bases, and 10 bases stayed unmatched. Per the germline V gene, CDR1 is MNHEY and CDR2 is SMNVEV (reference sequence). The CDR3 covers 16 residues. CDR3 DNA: TGTGCCAGCAGAAAATCCCGGACAGGGTTCTACAATGAGCAGTTCTTC. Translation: CASRKSRTGFYNEQFF.